The rows below give T cell receptor beta chains drawn from one sample of a study of OX40 agonist ivuxolimab in advanced cancers. Profiled with immunoSEQ multiplex PCR; TCRdb holds only in-frame clones, not every one. Counted here are 25,000 to 35,000 clones, 80% to 85% occurring once; the ten biggest clones make up roughly 25%. The sequenced sample was CD4+ or CD8+ T cells sorted from blood, obtained in a trial of the OX40 agonist ivuxolimab. The receptors here all came from an adult with an advanced solid tumor such as melanoma, head and neck, liver or kidney cancer. The CDR3 runs from the conserved cysteine through the conserved F or W. Fields, in order: J gene, V gene, CDR3 protein.

>TRBJ2-1|TRBV25-1
CASSEYGTGRTNEQFF
>TRBJ1-1|TRBV30
CAWSPLSNTEAFF
>TRBJ2-7|TRBV27
CASSLSGHSYEQYF
>TRBJ1-6|TRBV5-6
CASSPPGIVNSPLHF
>TRBJ2-3|TRBV6-6
CASNDRGGDTQYF
>TRBJ2-1|TRBV19
CASSRSGVYNEQFF
>TRBJ1-5|TRBV15
CATSRERDRGQPQHF
>TRBJ1-1|TRBV19
CASSMRQGNTEAFF
>TRBJ1-1|TRBV7-3
CASSLTPGAEAFF
>TRBJ1-2|TRBV5-6
CASSGDGGNYGYTF
>TRBJ1-4|TRBV2
CASSARGNEKLFF
>TRBJ1-2|TRBV29-1
CSVEDSSEEGYTF
>TRBJ2-2|TRBV5-1
CASSLGEAGELFF
>TRBJ2-1|TRBV2
CASRTDEMKNEQFF
>TRBJ2-2|TRBV7-9
CASSLSPTQGNTGELFF
>TRBJ1-6|TRBV18
CASSPMTDLNSPLHF
>TRBJ1-1|TRBV30
CAWSVQLNTEAFF
>TRBJ1-5|TRBV7-9
CASSLYGGQPQHF
>TRBJ1-4|TRBV6-1
CASSPSGTF
>TRBJ1-5|TRBV7-2
CASSHPQGGSYVIQPQHF
>TRBJ1-2|TRBV19
CASSIRTGVWNGYTF
>TRBJ2-5|TRBV27
CASSFRPGSGETQYF
>TRBJ1-2|TRBV2
CASSGQGLHGYTF
>TRBJ1-5|TRBV7-9
CASSHEGGNQPQHF
>TRBJ2-3|TRBV30
CAWRRTPTPDTQYF
>TRBJ2-5|TRBV19
CASSSGLQETQYF
>TRBJ1-1|TRBV7-3
CASSPISMDTEAFF